The 27 T cell receptor beta chains below come from one sample, sequenced in a study of T cells in Graves' hyperthyroidism and ophthalmopathy. Using RNA transcripts as the source, TCR beta CDR3 regions were amplified. First-round RT-PCR targeting the TCR CDR3 was performed with the HTBI primer set. TCRdb redid the calling of the multiplex PCR reads with MiXCR, one entry per CDR3 protein. The sample has about 290,000 distinct CDR3 sequences; roughly 13% are singletons. Sequencing used blood. The receptors were gathered from a woman between 35 and 50 years old with Graves' hyperthyroidism.

The chain combines TRBV18 with TRBJ2-1; 7 bases map to TRBD2. The CDR3 sequence is 15 residues long. Losses at the gene ends were 5 bases for V and 0 bases for J; bases not matched to a gene: 4. Germline CDR1 reads KGHSH; CDR2 reads LQKENI. In DNA form, the CDR3 reads TGTGCCAGCTCATTCCGGGGGGACTCCTACAATGAGCAGTTCTTC. This encodes CASSFRGDSYNEQFF.

This clonotype has at least ten counts. The chain uses TRBV3-1 and TRBJ1-4; no firm D call. There are 14 residues in the CDR3. V lost 2 bases and J lost 7, with 11 bases in between. The V gene's germline CDR1 is LGHDT and CDR2 YNNKEL (reference sequence). CDR3 region: CASSQPESGEKLFF. DNA for the CDR3: TGTGCCAGCAGCCAACCGGAATCGGGTGAAAAACTGTTTTTT.

This clonotype has ten or more counts. This chain connects TRBV20-1 to TRBJ2-1; 11 bases fit TRBD2. The CDR3 is made up of 16 amino acids. The germline CDR1 and CDR2 sequences are DFQATT and SNEGSKA (reference sequence). The V segment lost 5 bases and the J segment 2 bases; nucleotides outside the gene matches: 8. CDR3 loop: CSALNLAGGPYNEQFF. CDR3 sequence (DNA): TGCAGTGCTTTGAACTTAGCGGGAGGGCCCTACAATGAGCAGTTCTTC.

V and J are TRBV5-1 and TRBJ2-3; weak D call: TRBD2 (5 bases). V dropped 2 bases and J dropped 0 bases, with 7 bases sitting between them. The CDR3 is made up of 14 amino acids. CDR1 is SGHRS, CDR2 YFSETQ, per germline. The CDR3 coding sequence is TGCGCCAGCAGCTTTCCGGGGAGCACAGATACGCAGTATTTT. It specifies CASSFPGSTDTQYF. The variable domain in full, completed from reference TRBV5-1 and TRBJ2-3, reads KAGVTQTPRYLIKTRGQQVTLSCSPISGHRSVSWYQQTPGQGLQFLFEYFSETQRNKGNFPGRFSGRQFSNSRSEMNVSTLELGDSALYLCASSFPGSTDTQYFGPGTRLTVL.

This clonotype was counted ten times or more. The gene calls are TRBV5-4 and TRBJ1-1; no clear D gene. Germline V lookup: CDR1 SGHNT, CDR2 YYREEE (reference sequence). The CDR3 length is 16 residues. With 9 bases removed from V and 1 base from J, the gap between germline ends came to 22 bases. The CDR3 coding sequence is TGTGCCACCCAAAGCCCGGCGGGGAGTACGAACACTGAAGCTTTCTTT. The encoded protein is CATQSPAGSTNTEAFF.

This clonotype was seen ten or more times. The chain has TRBV28 and TRBJ2-1, with 10 nucleotides matching TRBD1. The CDR3 covers 15 residues. Germline V gives CDR1 MDHEN, CDR2 SYDVKM. Unmatched junction bases numbered 4, after V lost 3 bases and J lost 5 bases. The CDR3 here is CASSFIGTGDNEQFF. In nucleotides, the CDR3 is TGTGCCAGCAGTTTCATCGGGACAGGGGACAATGAGCAGTTCTTC.

In its sample, this clonotype was seen many times. The chain joins TRBV2 to TRBJ1-1; tentatively, D is TRBD1 (5 bases). V gave up 4 bases and J gave up 1 base, with 10 bases separating them. Germline V CDR1 and CDR2: SNHLY, FYNNEI. The CDR3 is 14 amino acids. In nucleotides, the CDR3 is TGTGCCAGCAGTGTGACAGCGGGGAACACTGAAGCTTTCTTT. Its protein product is CASSVTAGNTEAFF.

This clonotype was detected many times. The chain combines TRBV2 with TRBJ2-1; D remains ambiguous. V lost 5 bases and J 5 bases, leaving 13 bases between the germline ends. The V gene's germline CDR1 is SNHLY and CDR2 FYNNEI. The CDR3 has 14 amino acids. The CDR3 reads CASSWTETDNEQFF. In nucleotides, the CDR3 is TGTGCCAGCAGTTGGACCGAGACCGACAATGAGCAGTTCTTC. Full variable domain (remainder filled in from reference TRBV2 and TRBJ2-1): EPEVTQTPSHQVTQMGQEVILRCVPISNHLYFYWYRQILGQKVEFLVSFYNNEISEKSEIFDDQFSVERPDGSNFTLKIRSTKLEDSAMYFCASSWTETDNEQFFGPGTRLTVL.

This clonotype was observed many times. The chain uses TRBV2 and TRBJ1-3; no definite D call. The germline gives CDR1 SNHLY, CDR2 FYNNEI. CDR3 length: 12 amino acids. V lost 4 bases and J lost 7, with 8 bases in between. The CDR3 is CASSVDANTIYF. The CDR3 DNA reads TGTGCCAGCAGTGTAGACGCGAACACCATATATTTT.

This clonotype showed up many times. The genes are TRBV20-1 and TRBJ2-1; unclear D gene. The V gene's germline CDR1 is DFQATT and CDR2 SNEGSKA (reference sequence). V lost 1 base and J 0 bases, leaving 13 bases between the germline ends. The CDR3 is 16 residues long. Here the CDR3 DNA reads TGCAGTGCTAGAGTGGCTTCCCCCCACTCCTACAATGAGCAGTTCTTC. Its translation: CSARVASPHSYNEQFF.

This clonotype was counted ten times or more. This rearrangement joins TRBV2 to TRBJ2-6; possible D gene TRBD1, 6 bases. Trimming removed 6 bases from V and 0 bases from J, with 12 bases in between. This CDR3 region has 16 residues. Germline V gives CDR1 SNHLY, CDR2 FYNNEI. CDR3 nucleotides: TGTGCCAGCAGGGAAAACAGGGCCTCTGGGGCCAACGTCCTGACTTTC. Translated: CASRENRASGANVLTF.

This clonotype was observed at least ten times. The rearrangement uses TRBV19 and TRBJ1-5, with D perhaps TRBD1 (5 bases). The germline V gene has CDR1 LNHDA and CDR2 SQIVND (reference sequence). This CDR3 comprises 15 residues. Trimming stripped 5 bases from V and 3 bases from J, with 14 bases between. The CDR3: CASSGGASNNQPQHF. The CDR3 DNA reads as TGTGCCAGTAGTGGGGGAGCGAGCAACAATCAGCCCCAGCATTTT. The complete variable domain, with remaining parts taken from reference TRBV19 and TRBJ1-5, reads DGGITQSPKYLFRKEGQNVTLSCEQNLNHDAMYWYRQDPGQGLRLIYYSQIVNDFQKGDIAEGYSVSREKKESFPLTVTSAQKNPTAFYLCASSGGASNNQPQHFGDGTRLSIL.

This clonotype was counted ten times or more. The chain links TRBV29-1 to TRBJ1-1; tentative D call: TRBD1 (5 bases). CDR3 length: 13 amino acids. Trimming shortened V by 0 bases and J by 7 bases, and 12 bases separated the two germline ends. Germline V gene sequence: CDR1 SQVTM, CDR2 ANQGSEA. For the CDR3, the DNA is TGCAGCGTTGAAGATCTACAGGCGCTTGAAGCTTTCTTT. Its protein product is CSVEDLQALEAFF.

This clonotype was observed many times. The rearrangement joins TRBV19 to TRBJ2-7; the match to TRBD1 covers 8 bases. Germline CDR1 and CDR2: LNHDA and SQIVND (reference sequence). V shed 7 bases, J shed 4 bases, and the junction held 9 bases outside the gene matches. This CDR3 region has 14 residues. DNA for the CDR3: TGTGCCAGTAAATACGGGACAGGAGGGTACGAGCAGTACTTC. Translated, it gives CASKYGTGGYEQYF. The whole variable domain, remainder taken from reference TRBV19 and TRBJ2-7, is DGGITQSPKYLFRKEGQNVTLSCEQNLNHDAMYWYRQDPGQGLRLIYYSQIVNDFQKGDIAEGYSVSREKKESFPLTVTSAQKNPTAFYLCASKYGTGGYEQYFGPGTRLTVT.

The rearrangement joins TRBV15 to TRBJ1-1, with 7 bases fitting TRBD1. Trimming cost V 0 bases and J 2 bases; bases outside gene matches: 3. Germline CDR1 reads LNHNV; CDR2 reads YYDKDF (reference sequence). The CDR3 sequence is 15 residues long. CDR3 DNA sequence: TGTGCCACCAGCAGAGAGGGACAGATAAACACTGAAGCTTTCTTT. It specifies CATSREGQINTEAFF.

This clonotype turned up a few times. The chain is built from TRBV19 and TRBJ1-4, with D tentatively TRBD1 (5 bases). CDR3 size: 15 residues. Trimming cost V 10 bases and J 2 bases, with 17 bases left between them. CDR1 and CDR2 from the germline V gene are LNHDA and SQIVND (reference sequence). In nucleotides, the CDR3 is TGTGCCACTCTCTCGGGGGGGAAGACTAATGAAAAACTGTTTTTT. Amino acids: CATLSGGKTNEKLFF.

This clonotype came up many times. The chain recombines TRBV28 with TRBJ2-1, with D uncertain. With 3 bases removed from V and 0 bases from J, the gap between germline ends came to 12 bases. The CDR3 is made up of 16 amino acids. Germline V gene lookup returns CDR1 MDHEN and CDR2 SYDVKM. The CDR3 is CASSFRGITSYNEQFF. CDR3 sequence (DNA): TGTGCCAGCAGTTTCCGCGGAATTACCTCCTACAATGAGCAGTTCTTC. Filled out from reference TRBV28 and TRBJ2-1, the complete variable domain reads DVKVTQSSRYLVKRTGEKVFLECVQDMDHENMFWYRQDPGLGLRLIYFSYDVKMKEKGDIPEGYSVSREKKERFSLILESASTNQTSMYLCASSFRGITSYNEQFFGPGTRLTVL.

Turning to this clonotype: An end of the junction does not agree with germline; a read error may underlie this. The chain carries TRBV7-2 and TRBJ2-1; no clear D gene. The CDR3 sequence is 14 residues long. Germline CDR1 SGHTA, CDR2 FQGNSA. The CDR3 region is CAGSLGRGPLEQFF. DNA of the CDR3: TGTGCCGGCAGCTTAGGGCGTGGACCCTTGGAGCAGTTCTTC. The whole variable domain, filled in from reference TRBV7-2 and TRBJ2-1, reads GAGVSQSPSNKVTEKGKDVELRCDPISGHTALYWYRQSLGQGLEFLIYFQGNSAPDKSGLPSDRFSAERTGGSVSTLTIQRTQQEDSAVYLCAGSLGRGPLEQFFGPGTRLTVL.

This clonotype was detected many times. V usage is TRBV27 and J usage is TRBJ2-1, with D perhaps TRBD2 (7 bases). The CDR3 is 16 amino acids. Germline V lookup: CDR1 MNHEY, CDR2 SMNVEV (reference sequence). Trimming left V 6 bases short and J 3 bases short, with 18 bases between. The CDR3 DNA reads as TGTGCCAGCAGCCGCCCGAGGGGGGGCTACTACAATGAGCAGTTCTTC. This gives the protein CASSRPRGGYYNEQFF.

In this sample, this clonotype turned up many times. V and J are TRBV29-1 and TRBJ1-1, with D unresolved. The V end lost 7 bases, the J end lost 0 bases, and 15 bases lay between the germline ends. This CDR3 has 14 amino acids. Per germline, CDR1 SQVTM and CDR2 ANQGSEA. The CDR3 reads CSATRQGVNTEAFF. CDR3 sequence (DNA): TGCAGCGCGACCAGACAAGGAGTGAACACTGAAGCTTTCTTT. The whole variable domain, filled in from reference TRBV29-1 and TRBJ1-1, reads SAVISQKPSRDICQRGTSLTIQCQVDSQVTMMFWYRQQPGQSLTLIATANQGSEATYESGFVIDKFPISRPNLTFSTLTVSNMSPEDSSIYLCSATRQGVNTEAFFGQGTRLTVV.

The table lists this clonotype with many counts. The chain recombines TRBV6-1 with TRBJ1-2, with D possibly matching TRBD1 (6 bases). The germline CDR1 and CDR2 sequences are MNHNS and SASEGT. The CDR3 has 12 amino acids. Trimming cost V 6 bases and J 6 bases, with 11 bases left between them. The CDR3 DNA sequence: TGTGCCAGCAGACAAGGGGGGCATGGCTACACCTTC. As protein: CASRQGGHGYTF.

This clonotype was counted at least ten times. This chain uses TRBV7-8 with TRBJ1-4; 7 bases are a match to TRBD1. Per germline, CDR1 SGHVS and CDR2 FQNEAQ. V lost 1 base to trimming and J lost 0 bases; unmatched junction nucleotides: 8. The CDR3 extends over 18 amino acids. CDR3 nucleotides: TGTGCCAGCAGCTTAGAGGAGACAGGGAGTGCAACTAATGAAAAACTGTTTTTT. It specifies CASSLEETGSATNEKLFF.

The V gene is TRBV29-1, the J gene TRBJ2-2; the D gene is possibly TRBD2 (6 bases). The CDR3 sequence is 16 residues long. Germline V lookup: CDR1 SQVTM, CDR2 ANQGSEA. Deletions cut 2 bases from V and 4 bases from J, with 17 bases between. CDR3 DNA: TGCAGCGTTGAAATCGGGGCTAGCGACGTCACCGGGGAGCTGTTTTTT. Its translation: CSVEIGASDVTGELFF.

This clonotype was detected ten times or more. V and J are TRBV20-1 and TRBJ2-1; TRBD2 matches at 10 bases. With V trimmed by 7 bases and J by 6 bases, 12 bases remained unmatched. The germline V gene encodes CDR1 DFQATT and CDR2 SNEGSKA (reference sequence). This CDR3 is 15 amino acids long. CDR3: CSGDSGRASFNEQFF. CDR3 DNA sequence: TGCAGTGGCGACAGCGGGAGGGCCTCGTTCAATGAGCAGTTCTTC.

This clonotype showed up just a few times. CDR3 in amino acids: CASSQRQATNEKLFF. The CDR3 DNA is TGTGCCAGCAGCCAAAGACAGGCAACTAATGAAAAACTGTTTTTT. V is TRBV9 and J is TRBJ1-4; D might be TRBD1 (6 bases). The CDR3 consists of 15 residues. V was cut by 4 bases and J by 0 bases, with 10 bases left in between. Germline-derived CDR1 and CDR2 are SGDLS and YYNGEE.

The V and J genes are TRBV7-9 and TRBJ1-3, with D tentatively TRBD1 (6 bases). Per the germline V gene, CDR1 is SEHNR and CDR2 is FQNEAQ (reference sequence). Between the trimmed V and J ends, which lost 0 bases and 4 bases, there was a span of 22 bases. The CDR3 totals 19 residues. DNA for the CDR3: TGTGCCAGCAGCTTAGCAGGGGGGACATCAACTCGGTCGGGAAACACCATATATTTT. This gives the protein CASSLAGGTSTRSGNTIYF.

V and J are TRBV30 and TRBJ1-6; TRBD1 agrees at 7 bases. The germline gives CDR1 GTSNPN, CDR2 SVGIG (reference sequence). The V gene end was trimmed by 3 bases and the J gene end by 7 bases; junction bases not matched to a gene: 9. This CDR3 is built from 15 residues. CDR3: CAWRRGGGRNSPLHF. Written as DNA, the CDR3 is TGTGCCTGGAGAAGAGGGGGCGGTCGGAATTCACCCCTCCACTTT.